A selection of T cell receptor beta chains follows, all from one sample in a study of blood T cell repertoires in COVID-19. Data came from immunoSEQ multiplex PCR; TCRdb stores just in-frame clones and leaves some out. The repertoire holds about 260,000 clones, 80% to 90% seen once, with under 4.5% in the top ten. Sample: PBMCs or T cells enriched from blood (not recorded which). The origin of the receptors is a man younger than 45 with acute COVID-19. Both conserved end residues are part of each CDR3. The D gene is left open where the match is weak. Rows give clone size only sometimes, using once, few, many, or a class for an expanded clone.

v_call: TRBV5-1; d_call: .; j_call: TRBJ2-3; cdr3_length: 13; clone_size: .; cdr3_nt: TGCGCCAGCAGCTTGTACTTCACAGATACGCAGTATTTT; cdr3_aa: CASSLYFTDTQYF
v_call: TRBV9; d_call: .; j_call: TRBJ1-1; cdr3_length: 15; clone_size: .; cdr3_nt: TGTGCCAGCACGTTGACTGGGACACCGAACACTGAAGCTTTCTTT; cdr3_aa: CASTLTGTPNTEAFF
v_call: TRBV28; d_call: .; j_call: TRBJ1-5; cdr3_length: 13; clone_size: .; cdr3_nt: TGTGCCAGCAGTTTAACAGGGATCCAGCCCCAGCATTTT; cdr3_aa: CASSLTGIQPQHF
v_call: TRBV14; d_call: .; j_call: TRBJ1-2; cdr3_length: 13; clone_size: .; cdr3_nt: TGTGCCAGCAGCCCCGCAGGGTTCGATGGCTACACCTTC; cdr3_aa: CASSPAGFDGYTF
v_call: TRBV6-2/TRBV6-3; d_call: TRBD1; j_call: TRBJ1-2; cdr3_length: 13; clone_size: once; cdr3_nt: TGTGCCAGCAGTCCGACAGGGGACTATGGCTACACCTTC; cdr3_aa: CASSPTGDYGYTF
v_call: TRBV24-1; d_call: .; j_call: TRBJ2-5; cdr3_length: 13; clone_size: once; cdr3_nt: TGTGCCACCGGGAGGGGGGGGCAGGAGACCCAGTACTTC; cdr3_aa: CATGRGGQETQYF
v_call: TRBV7-9; d_call: .; j_call: TRBJ1-6; cdr3_length: 12; clone_size: .; cdr3_nt: TGTGCCAGCAGGAATGGACAGCACCTATTCCACTTT; cdr3_aa: CASRNGQHLFHF
v_call: TRBV28; d_call: TRBD1; j_call: TRBJ1-3; cdr3_length: 15; clone_size: few; cdr3_nt: TGTGCCAGCAGTGTGACCGGGACAGGGCGAAACACCATATATTTT; cdr3_aa: CASSVTGTGRNTIYF
v_call: TRBV30; d_call: TRBD1; j_call: TRBJ2-1; cdr3_length: 15; clone_size: .; cdr3_nt: TGTGCCTGGAGTGGGGGACAGGGGTCTTACAATGAGCAGTTCTTC; cdr3_aa: CAWSGGQGSYNEQFF
v_call: TRBV6-6; d_call: .; j_call: TRBJ1-1; cdr3_length: 13; clone_size: .; cdr3_nt: TGTGCCAGCACCATGACAGGGAACACTGAAGCTTTCTTT; cdr3_aa: CASTMTGNTEAFF
v_call: TRBV7-2; d_call: .; j_call: TRBJ1-2; cdr3_length: 14; clone_size: once; cdr3_nt: TGTGCCAGCAGCTTGCTACCGAAAAACTATGGCTACACCTTC; cdr3_aa: CASSLLPKNYGYTF
v_call: TRBV25-1; d_call: TRBD1; j_call: TRBJ2-6; cdr3_length: 18; clone_size: .; cdr3_nt: TGTGCCAGCAGTGAATATGGGGACAGGGTCCCTGGGGCCAACGTCCTGACTTTC; cdr3_aa: CASSEYGDRVPGANVLTF
v_call: TRBV2; d_call: .; j_call: TRBJ1-1; cdr3_length: 14; clone_size: .; cdr3_nt: TGTGCCAGCAGTGTAAAGATCGGTTACACTGAAGCTTTCTTT; cdr3_aa: CASSVKIGYTEAFF
v_call: TRBV27; d_call: .; j_call: TRBJ1-1; cdr3_length: 14; clone_size: .; cdr3_nt: TGTGCCAGCAGTTTAAGAGAAATGAACACTGAAGCTTTCTTT; cdr3_aa: CASSLREMNTEAFF
v_call: TRBV5-1; d_call: TRBD1; j_call: TRBJ2-2; cdr3_length: 15; clone_size: .; cdr3_nt: TGTGCCAGCAGCCCTGAGACAGGGGTCACCGGGGAGCTGTTTTTT; cdr3_aa: CASSPETGVTGELFF
v_call: TRBV29-1; d_call: .; j_call: TRBJ2-5; cdr3_length: 15; clone_size: .; cdr3_nt: TGCAGCGTTGGATGGAGGGGGCTTGGTCGGGAGACCCAGTACTTC; cdr3_aa: CSVGWRGLGRETQYF
v_call: TRBV7-8; d_call: .; j_call: TRBJ1-6; cdr3_length: 16; clone_size: .; cdr3_nt: TGTGCCAGCAGCCCCCAGGGTCGAGGCTATAATTCACCCCTCCACTTT; cdr3_aa: CASSPQGRGYNSPLHF
v_call: TRBV25-1; d_call: .; j_call: TRBJ2-3; cdr3_length: 11; clone_size: .; cdr3_nt: TGTGCCAGCAGTGCCGCGGATACGCAGTATTTT; cdr3_aa: CASSAADTQYF
v_call: TRBV6-4; d_call: .; j_call: TRBJ2-2; cdr3_length: 15; clone_size: .; cdr3_nt: TGTGCCAGCAGTGAACGAGGGGGTAACACCGGGGAGCTGTTTTTT; cdr3_aa: CASSERGGNTGELFF
v_call: TRBV11-2; d_call: .; j_call: TRBJ1-5; cdr3_length: 14; clone_size: .; cdr3_nt: TGTGCCAGCAGCCCCGGTCCCGAGGCTCAGCCCCAGCATTTT; cdr3_aa: CASSPGPEAQPQHF
v_call: TRBV28; d_call: TRBD2; j_call: TRBJ2-5; cdr3_length: 15; clone_size: .; cdr3_nt: TGTGCCAGCAGTTTAGGGGGGGTGAACCAAGAGACCCAGTACTTC; cdr3_aa: CASSLGGVNQETQYF
v_call: TRBV28; d_call: TRBD1; j_call: TRBJ1-1; cdr3_length: 15; clone_size: .; cdr3_nt: TGTGCCAGCAGTATAAGACAGGGGCTGAACACTGAAGCTTTCTTT; cdr3_aa: CASSIRQGLNTEAFF
v_call: TRBV6-5; d_call: TRBD1; j_call: TRBJ1-2; cdr3_length: 13; clone_size: .; cdr3_nt: TGTGCCAGCAGGTCGACAGGGGCCAACGGCTACACCTTC; cdr3_aa: CASRSTGANGYTF
v_call: TRBV18; d_call: .; j_call: TRBJ2-5; cdr3_length: 12; clone_size: .; cdr3_nt: TGTGCCAGCTCACCGCCCGGGGAGACCCAGTACTTC; cdr3_aa: CASSPPGETQYF
v_call: TRBV5-6; d_call: .; j_call: TRBJ1-4; cdr3_length: 14; clone_size: few; cdr3_nt: TGTGCCAGCCGCCGGGGGGGCACTAATGAAAAACTGTTTTTT; cdr3_aa: CASRRGGTNEKLFF
v_call: TRBV7-9; d_call: .; j_call: TRBJ2-1; cdr3_length: 15; clone_size: once; cdr3_nt: TGTGCCAGCAGCCGGTCGGGACTGGTAACCGCGGAGCAGTTCTTC; cdr3_aa: CASSRSGLVTAEQFF
v_call: TRBV7-9; d_call: .; j_call: TRBJ2-2; cdr3_length: 14; clone_size: .; cdr3_nt: TGTGCCAGCAGCTTAGAACTTAACACCGGGGAGCTGTTTTTT; cdr3_aa: CASSLELNTGELFF
v_call: TRBV27; d_call: .; j_call: TRBJ1-5; cdr3_length: 13; clone_size: few; cdr3_nt: TGTGCCAGCAGTCTAGGGGTTAATCAGCCCCAGCATTTT; cdr3_aa: CASSLGVNQPQHF
v_call: TRBV20-1; d_call: .; j_call: TRBJ2-1; cdr3_length: 10; clone_size: .; cdr3_nt: TGCAGTGCGTATCAGAATGAGCAGTTCTTC; cdr3_aa: CSAYQNEQFF
v_call: TRBV24-1; d_call: .; j_call: TRBJ1-1; cdr3_length: 13; clone_size: .; cdr3_nt: TGTGCCACCAGCCTCAGGGGGAACACTGAAGCTTTCTTT; cdr3_aa: CATSLRGNTEAFF
v_call: TRBV6-5; d_call: TRBD1; j_call: TRBJ1-6; cdr3_length: 13; clone_size: .; cdr3_nt: TGTGCCAGCAGCCTGACAGGGAATTCACCCCTCCACTTT; cdr3_aa: CASSLTGNSPLHF
v_call: TRBV5-1; d_call: TRBD1; j_call: TRBJ2-4; cdr3_length: 13; clone_size: .; cdr3_nt: TGCGCCAGCAGCACCGGGACAGGGAACATTCAGTACTTC; cdr3_aa: CASSTGTGNIQYF
v_call: TRBV4-1; d_call: TRBD2; j_call: TRBJ2-1; cdr3_length: 15; clone_size: .; cdr3_nt: TGCGCCAGCAGCCAAGTTACTAGCGGGAGGGGTGAGCAGTTCTTC; cdr3_aa: CASSQVTSGRGEQFF
v_call: TRBV9; d_call: .; j_call: TRBJ2-2; cdr3_length: 15; clone_size: few; cdr3_nt: TGTGCCAGCAGCGTAGGCGGGCCGCGCACCGGGGAGCTGTTTTTT; cdr3_aa: CASSVGGPRTGELFF
v_call: TRBV6-5; d_call: .; j_call: TRBJ1-2; cdr3_length: 13; clone_size: once; cdr3_nt: TGTGCCAGCAGCCGGACAGTTAGTTATGGCTACACCTTC; cdr3_aa: CASSRTVSYGYTF
v_call: TRBV2; d_call: .; j_call: TRBJ1-1; cdr3_length: 13; clone_size: .; cdr3_nt: TGTGCCAGCAGTGTCCGTACTAACACTGAAGCTTTCTTT; cdr3_aa: CASSVRTNTEAFF
v_call: TRBV3-1/TRBV3-2; d_call: .; j_call: TRBJ1-1; cdr3_length: 14; clone_size: .; cdr3_nt: TGTGCCAGCAGGTTACAGGGTTTCAACACTGAAGCTTTCTTT; cdr3_aa: CASRLQGFNTEAFF
v_call: TRBV30; d_call: .; j_call: TRBJ1-1; cdr3_length: 14; clone_size: .; cdr3_nt: TGTGCCTGGAAAAAGGGACACAGGAACACTGAAGCTTTCTTT; cdr3_aa: CAWKKGHRNTEAFF
v_call: TRBV28; d_call: TRBD1; j_call: TRBJ2-5; cdr3_length: 15; clone_size: .; cdr3_nt: TGTGCCAGCAGTGCCCGGGACAGGGCCCAAGAGACCCAGTACTTC; cdr3_aa: CASSARDRAQETQYF
v_call: TRBV2; d_call: .; j_call: TRBJ2-3; cdr3_length: 15; clone_size: .; cdr3_nt: TGTGCCAGCAGTGTTCGAGGTAGCTACACAGATACGCAGTATTTT; cdr3_aa: CASSVRGSYTDTQYF
v_call: TRBV15; d_call: .; j_call: TRBJ2-5; cdr3_length: 13; clone_size: .; cdr3_nt: TGTGCCACCAGTCCCACTAGGGCCCAGACCCAGTACTTC; cdr3_aa: CATSPTRAQTQYF
v_call: TRBV6-5; d_call: TRBD2; j_call: TRBJ2-2; cdr3_length: 14; clone_size: .; cdr3_nt: TGTGCCACGAGTTGGCGGGAGGGCACCGGGGAGCTGTTTTTT; cdr3_aa: CATSWREGTGELFF
v_call: TRBV3-1/TRBV3-2; d_call: TRBD1; j_call: TRBJ1-3; cdr3_length: 15; clone_size: few; cdr3_nt: TGTGCCAGCAGCCAAGAAGGGGGCAGTAGAAACACCATATATTTT; cdr3_aa: CASSQEGGSRNTIYF
v_call: TRBV7-9; d_call: TRBD1; j_call: TRBJ1-5; cdr3_length: 14; clone_size: .; cdr3_nt: TGTGCCAGCAGCACCGGGACAGGGAACCAGCCCCAGCATTTT; cdr3_aa: CASSTGTGNQPQHF
v_call: TRBV5-1; d_call: .; j_call: TRBJ2-1; cdr3_length: 12; clone_size: .; cdr3_nt: TGCGCCAGCAGCTTCAATAGTGATGAGCAGTTCTTC; cdr3_aa: CASSFNSDEQFF
v_call: TRBV19; d_call: .; j_call: TRBJ2-1; cdr3_length: 13; clone_size: .; cdr3_nt: TGTGCCAGTGCGGGAATCTCCTACAATGAGCAGTTCTTC; cdr3_aa: CASAGISYNEQFF
v_call: TRBV7-9; d_call: TRBD1; j_call: TRBJ1-4; cdr3_length: 15; clone_size: .; cdr3_nt: TGTGCCAGCAGCCCGCTAGGACAGGAGAATGAAAAACTGTTTTTT; cdr3_aa: CASSPLGQENEKLFF
v_call: TRBV19; d_call: .; j_call: TRBJ1-2; cdr3_length: 14; clone_size: .; cdr3_nt: TGTGCCAGTAGTATTTTACGGGAGAACTATGGCTACACCTTC; cdr3_aa: CASSILRENYGYTF
v_call: TRBV20-1; d_call: .; j_call: TRBJ1-1; cdr3_length: 11; clone_size: once; cdr3_nt: TGCAGTGCCACGGGACTGCCTGAAGCTTTCTTT; cdr3_aa: CSATGLPEAFF
v_call: TRBV7-9; d_call: TRBD1; j_call: TRBJ1-4; cdr3_length: 16; clone_size: .; cdr3_nt: TGTGCCAGCTTCCAAGGGCACCCGGGACAGTCTGAAAAACTGTTTTTT; cdr3_aa: CASFQGHPGQSEKLFF
v_call: TRBV3-1/TRBV3-2; d_call: .; j_call: TRBJ1-2; cdr3_length: 13; clone_size: .; cdr3_nt: TGTGCCAGCAGCCAGGGGCGTCCCTATGGCTACACCTTC; cdr3_aa: CASSQGRPYGYTF
v_call: TRBV25-1; d_call: TRBD1; j_call: TRBJ1-1; cdr3_length: 13; clone_size: .; cdr3_nt: TGTGCCACACGACAGGGGGGAGAAACTGAAGCTTTCTTT; cdr3_aa: CATRQGGETEAFF
v_call: TRBV5-4; d_call: TRBD2; j_call: TRBJ2-1; cdr3_length: 16; clone_size: .; cdr3_nt: TGTGCCAGCAGCTCTAGGCTAGCGGGAGGGGGGAATGAGCAGTTCTTC; cdr3_aa: CASSSRLAGGGNEQFF
v_call: TRBV2; d_call: TRBD2; j_call: TRBJ2-1; cdr3_length: 19; clone_size: many; cdr3_nt: TGTGCCAGCAGTGATGTGGGACTAGCGGGAGGATTCGGCTACAATGAGCAGTTCTTC; cdr3_aa: CASSDVGLAGGFGYNEQFF
v_call: TRBV14; d_call: TRBD2; j_call: TRBJ2-1; cdr3_length: 14; clone_size: .; cdr3_nt: TGTGCCAGCAGCCTCCCCGGGACTAGAGGCGAGCAGTTCTTC; cdr3_aa: CASSLPGTRGEQFF
v_call: TRBV28; d_call: .; j_call: TRBJ1-5; cdr3_length: 16; clone_size: .; cdr3_nt: TGTGCCAGCAGCTCTCGTCCGGGGAGAAGCAATCAGCCCCAGCATTTT; cdr3_aa: CASSSRPGRSNQPQHF
v_call: TRBV16; d_call: .; j_call: TRBJ1-1; cdr3_length: 17; clone_size: .; cdr3_nt: TGTGCCAGCAGCCAGCGCAGGCGGGCTGGGAGAGACACTGAAGCTTTCTTT; cdr3_aa: CASSQRRRAGRDTEAFF